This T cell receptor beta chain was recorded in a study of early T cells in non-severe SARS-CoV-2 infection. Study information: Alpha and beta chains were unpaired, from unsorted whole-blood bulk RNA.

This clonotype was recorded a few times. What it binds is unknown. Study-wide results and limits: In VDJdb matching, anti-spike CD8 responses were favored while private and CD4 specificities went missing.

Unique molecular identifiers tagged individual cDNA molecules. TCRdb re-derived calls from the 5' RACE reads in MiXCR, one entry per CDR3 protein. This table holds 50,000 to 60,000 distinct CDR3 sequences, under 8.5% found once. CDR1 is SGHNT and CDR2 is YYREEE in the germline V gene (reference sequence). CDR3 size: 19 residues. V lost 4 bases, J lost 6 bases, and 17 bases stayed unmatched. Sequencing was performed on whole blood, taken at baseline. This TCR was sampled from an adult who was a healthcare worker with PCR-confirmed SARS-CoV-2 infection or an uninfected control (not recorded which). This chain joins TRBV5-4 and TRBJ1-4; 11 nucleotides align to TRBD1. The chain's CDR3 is CASSPLPGTGGVGDEKLFF. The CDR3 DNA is TGTGCCAGCAGCCCCTTACCGGGGACAGGGGGAGTAGGCGATGAAAAACTGTTTTTT.